This T cell receptor beta chain was sequenced for a study of shared clonotypes between healthy human individuals. For the study at large: Every donor yielded three CD4 naive, three CD4 memory, two CD8 naive and one CD8 memory plate. Study observations and caveats: Depth of sequencing was expected to influence donor clonotype sharing. The study generally estimated greater richness for naive than memory subsets.

This clone was seen once. The antigen remains unidentified. Clones were sequenced by immunoSEQ multiplex PCR, and TCRdb holds only the in-frame ones, with some missing. The sample has around 1.9 million clones; about 94% are singletons. CD45RO negativity and positive selection for CCR7 defined naive CD8 cells, a population that excluded terminally differentiated effector memory CD45RA+ cells. Sequences were obtained from naive CD8+ T cells from PBMCs. This clonotype was obtained from a man in his late teens or twenties in good health. Some clones in this sample may be carry-over from other donors' samples.

The CDR3 spells CASSLVGRGHYEQYF. The DNA for the CDR3 is TGTGCCAGCAGCTTAGTTGGCAGGGGACACTACGAGCAGTACTTC. The chain has TRBV7-9 and TRBJ2-7; perhaps TRBD1 as D (6 bases). This CDR3 comprises 15 residues. V was pared by 1 base and J by 3 bases, with 13 bases between. Germline assignment: CDR1 SEHNR and CDR2 FQNEAQ (reference sequence). The whole variable domain, remainder taken from reference TRBV7-9 and TRBJ2-7, is DTGVSQNPRHKITKRGQNVTFRCDPISEHNRLYWYRQTLGQGPEFLTYFQNEAQLEKSRLLSDRFSAERPKGSFSTLEIQRTEQGDSAMYLCASSLVGRGHYEQYFGPGTRLTVT.